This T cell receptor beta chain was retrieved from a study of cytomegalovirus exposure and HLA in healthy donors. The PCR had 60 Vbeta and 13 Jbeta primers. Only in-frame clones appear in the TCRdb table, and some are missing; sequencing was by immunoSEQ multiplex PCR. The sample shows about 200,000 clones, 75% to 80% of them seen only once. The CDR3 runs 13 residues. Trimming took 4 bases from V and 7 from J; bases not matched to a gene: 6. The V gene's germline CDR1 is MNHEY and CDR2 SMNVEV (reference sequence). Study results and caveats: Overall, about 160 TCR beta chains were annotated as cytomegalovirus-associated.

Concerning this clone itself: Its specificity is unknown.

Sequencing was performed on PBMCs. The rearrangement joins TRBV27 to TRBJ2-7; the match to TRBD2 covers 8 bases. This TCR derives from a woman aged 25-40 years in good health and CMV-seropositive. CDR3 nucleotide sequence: TGTGCCAGCAGTTCGACTAGCGCGGGAGAGCAGTACTTC. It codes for CASSSTSAGEQYF.